This TCR beta chain originates from a study of blood T cells in healthy people across ages. Findings and caveats of the study: Estimated diversity, derived from one million T cells, was regarded as an underestimate.

Germline V gives CDR1 ENHRY, CDR2 SYGVKD. The ends were cut back, 6 bases at V and 0 bases at J, with 17 bases in the middle. CDR3 size: 16 residues. Then a second PCR, running about 6 to 12 cycles, was carried out with a sample-barcoded 5' primer and a J-beta primer mix. Using its own MiXCR run on the 5' RACE reads, TCRdb lists one record per CDR3 protein. This table has 910,000 or so distinct CDR3 sequences, approximately 50% appearing once. Comments on this clonotype: The target antigen is unknown.

The TCR originated in a woman aged 55-75 years in good health. The V call is TRBV10-3, the J call TRBJ1-2; D may be TRBD1 (6 bases). Sequenced material: blood. CDR3 DNA sequence: TGTGCCATCAGGGACGAGACAGGAAGAACTAACTATGGCTACACCTTC. This gives the protein CAIRDETGRTNYGYTF.